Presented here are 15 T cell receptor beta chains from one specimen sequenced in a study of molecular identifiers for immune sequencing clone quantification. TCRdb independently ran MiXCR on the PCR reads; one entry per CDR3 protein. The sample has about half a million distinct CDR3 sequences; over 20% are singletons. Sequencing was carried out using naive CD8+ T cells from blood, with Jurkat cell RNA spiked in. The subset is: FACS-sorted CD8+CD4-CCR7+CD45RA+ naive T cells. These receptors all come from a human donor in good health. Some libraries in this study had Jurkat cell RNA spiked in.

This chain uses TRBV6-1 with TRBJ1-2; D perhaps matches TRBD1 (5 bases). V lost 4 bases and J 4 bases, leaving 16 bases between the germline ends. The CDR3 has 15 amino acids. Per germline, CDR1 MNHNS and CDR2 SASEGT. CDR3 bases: TGTGCCAGCAGTGGGACGGCGGGGGGGACCTATGGCTACACCTTC. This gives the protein CASSGTAGGTYGYTF.

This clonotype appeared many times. CDR3 protein: CASSLSGAYEQYF. The CDR3 bases are TGTGCCAGCAGCTTGTCTGGAGCCTACGAGCAGTACTTC. This rearrangement joins TRBV5-6 to TRBJ2-7; no reliable D call. CDR1 is SGHDT and CDR2 is YYEEEE in the germline V gene. V gave up 1 base and J gave up 2 bases, with 7 bases separating them. This CDR3 is built from 13 residues.

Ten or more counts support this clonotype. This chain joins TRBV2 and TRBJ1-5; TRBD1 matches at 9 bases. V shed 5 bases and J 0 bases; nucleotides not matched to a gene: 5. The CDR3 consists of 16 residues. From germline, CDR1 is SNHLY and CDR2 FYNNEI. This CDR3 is CASSTDRGDSNQPQHF. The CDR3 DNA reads TGTGCCAGCAGTACCGACAGGGGGGATAGCAATCAGCCCCAGCATTTT. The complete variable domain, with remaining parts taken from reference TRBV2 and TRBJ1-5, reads EPEVTQTPSHQVTQMGQEVILRCVPISNHLYFYWYRQILGQKVEFLVSFYNNEISEKSEIFDDQFSVERPDGSNFTLKIRSTKLEDSAMYFCASSTDRGDSNQPQHFGDGTRLSIL.

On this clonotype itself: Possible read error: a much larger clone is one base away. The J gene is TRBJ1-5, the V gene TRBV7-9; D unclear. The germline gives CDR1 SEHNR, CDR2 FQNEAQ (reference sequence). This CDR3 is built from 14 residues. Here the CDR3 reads CASSLRFDNQPQRF. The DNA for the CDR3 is TGTGCCAGCAGCCTCCGTTTTGACAATCAGCCCCAGCGTTTT.

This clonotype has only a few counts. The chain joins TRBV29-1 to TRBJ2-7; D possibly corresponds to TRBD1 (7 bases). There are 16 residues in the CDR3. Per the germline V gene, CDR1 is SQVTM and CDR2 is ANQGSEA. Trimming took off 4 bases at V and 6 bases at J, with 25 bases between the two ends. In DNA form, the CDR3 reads TGCAGCGTTGTAGGGGGCAAAACGGGAGACCGAGGCGAGCAGTACTTC. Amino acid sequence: CSVVGGKTGDRGEQYF.

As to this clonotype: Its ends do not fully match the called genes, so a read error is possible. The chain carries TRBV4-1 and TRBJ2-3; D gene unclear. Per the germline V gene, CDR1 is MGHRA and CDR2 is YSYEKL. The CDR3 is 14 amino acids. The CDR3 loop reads CASSQVGGTDTQYF. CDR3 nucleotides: TGTGCCAGCAGCCAAGTTGGGGGCACAGATACGCAGTATTTT.

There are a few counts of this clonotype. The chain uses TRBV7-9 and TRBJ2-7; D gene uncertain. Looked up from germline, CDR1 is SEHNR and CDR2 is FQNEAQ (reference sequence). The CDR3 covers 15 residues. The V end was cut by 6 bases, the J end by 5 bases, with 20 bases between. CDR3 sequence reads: CASSPTLAGIDEQYF. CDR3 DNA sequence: TGTGCCAGCAGTCCGACTTTAGCAGGTATCGACGAGCAGTACTTC.

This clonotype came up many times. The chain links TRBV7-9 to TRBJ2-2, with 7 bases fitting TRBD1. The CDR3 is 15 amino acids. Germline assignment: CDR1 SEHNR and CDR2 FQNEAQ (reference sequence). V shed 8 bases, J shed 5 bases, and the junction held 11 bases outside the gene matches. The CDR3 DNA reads TGTGCCAGCGGGATAACAGGGGTCCCAACCGGGGAGCTGTTTTTT. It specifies CASGITGVPTGELFF. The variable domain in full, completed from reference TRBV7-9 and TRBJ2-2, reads DTGVSQNPRHKITKRGQNVTFRCDPISEHNRLYWYRQTLGQGPEFLTYFQNEAQLEKSRLLSDRFSAERPKGSFSTLEIQRTEQGDSAMYLCASGITGVPTGELFFGEGSRLTVL.

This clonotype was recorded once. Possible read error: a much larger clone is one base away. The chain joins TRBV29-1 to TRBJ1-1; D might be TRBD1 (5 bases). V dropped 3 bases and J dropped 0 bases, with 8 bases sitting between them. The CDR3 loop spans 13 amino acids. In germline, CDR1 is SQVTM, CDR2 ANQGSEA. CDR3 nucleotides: TGCAGCGTTGACGGGACGGTGAACACTGAAGCTTTCTTT. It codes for CSVDGTVNTEAFF.

The CDR3 is CASSLALAGAKNIQYF. Here the CDR3 DNA reads TGTGCCAGCAGCTTAGCGCTCGCAGGGGCCAAAAACATTCAGTACTTC. The chain uses TRBV7-9 and TRBJ2-4, with TRBD1 as a possible D gene (5 bases). V dropped 0 bases and J dropped 1 base, with 10 bases sitting between them. The germline V gene has CDR1 SEHNR and CDR2 FQNEAQ (reference sequence). CDR3 length equals 16 residues. The whole variable domain, filled in from reference TRBV7-9 and TRBJ2-4, reads DTGVSQNPRHKITKRGQNVTFRCDPISEHNRLYWYRQTLGQGPEFLTYFQNEAQLEKSRLLSDRFSAERPKGSFSTLEIQRTEQGDSAMYLCASSLALAGAKNIQYFGAGTRLSVL.

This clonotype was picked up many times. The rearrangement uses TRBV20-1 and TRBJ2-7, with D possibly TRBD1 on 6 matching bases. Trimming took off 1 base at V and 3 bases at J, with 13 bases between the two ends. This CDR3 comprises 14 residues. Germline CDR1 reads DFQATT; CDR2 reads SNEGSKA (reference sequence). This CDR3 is CSARVSQGVYEQYF. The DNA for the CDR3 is TGCAGTGCTAGAGTTTCACAGGGAGTCTACGAGCAGTACTTC.

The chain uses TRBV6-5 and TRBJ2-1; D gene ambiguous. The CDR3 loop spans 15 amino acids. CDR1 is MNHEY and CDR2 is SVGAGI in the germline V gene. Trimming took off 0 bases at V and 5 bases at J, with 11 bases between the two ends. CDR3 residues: CASSYSVPPHNEQFF. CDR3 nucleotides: TGTGCCAGCAGTTACTCGGTCCCTCCCCACAATGAGCAGTTCTTC.

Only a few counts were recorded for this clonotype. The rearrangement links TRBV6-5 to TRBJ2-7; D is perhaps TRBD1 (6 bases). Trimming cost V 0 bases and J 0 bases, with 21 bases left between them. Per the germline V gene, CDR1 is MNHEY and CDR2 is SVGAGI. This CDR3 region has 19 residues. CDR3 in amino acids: CASSYSPTSQGIPSYEQYF. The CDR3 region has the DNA TGTGCCAGCAGTTACTCGCCTACCTCTCAGGGGATTCCCTCCTACGAGCAGTACTTC.

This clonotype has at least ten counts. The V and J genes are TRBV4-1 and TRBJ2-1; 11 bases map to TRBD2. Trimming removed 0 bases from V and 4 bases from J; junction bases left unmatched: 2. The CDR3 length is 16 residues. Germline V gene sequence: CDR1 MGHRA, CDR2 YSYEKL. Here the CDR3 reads CASSQELAGEYNEQFF. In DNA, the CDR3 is TGCGCCAGCAGCCAAGAACTAGCGGGAGAGTACAATGAGCAGTTCTTC.

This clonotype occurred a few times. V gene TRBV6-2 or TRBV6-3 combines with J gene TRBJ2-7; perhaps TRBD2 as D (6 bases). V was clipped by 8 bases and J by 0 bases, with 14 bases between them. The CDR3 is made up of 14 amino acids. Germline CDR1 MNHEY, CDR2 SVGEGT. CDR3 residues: CASCLGGTSYEQYF. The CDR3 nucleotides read TGTGCCAGCTGTCTAGGAGGGACCTCCTACGAGCAGTACTTC.